The 9 T cell receptor beta chains below come from one sample, sequenced in a study of beta chain features in type 1 diabetes. Expressed TCRB transcripts were sequenced, since all the RNA that had been isolated was reverse transcribed. TCRdb's copy holds only in-frame clones and misses some; the assay was immunoSEQ multiplex PCR. The data contain about half a million clones, 30% of them seen just once; the ten biggest clones take up about 0.065%. The sample taken for sequencing was naive CD4+ T cells from blood. The origin of the receptors is a man aged 18 to 35 in good health.

This clone was seen a few times. The J gene is TRBJ2-7, the V gene TRBV30; 9 nucleotides align to TRBD2. Germline values: CDR1 GTSNPN, CDR2 SVGIG (reference sequence). The J segment lost 6 bases and the V segment lost 2 bases, leaving 11 bases of the junction unmatched. The CDR3 totals 15 residues. The CDR3 reads CAWSRLAGAPGEQYF. The CDR3 region has the DNA TGTGCCTGGAGTAGATTAGCGGGAGCCCCCGGCGAGCAGTACTTC.

For this clone: The same CDR3 also results from other DNA sequences found in this sample. V gene TRBV29-1 combines with J gene TRBJ1-1; 10 bases align to TRBD1. CDR3 size: 13 residues. Germline loops: CDR1 SQVTM, CDR2 ANQGSEA. V lost 7 bases, J lost 4 bases, and 6 bases stayed unmatched. CDR3 sequence: CSARDRGGTEAFF. The CDR3, as DNA: TGCAGCGCTCGGGACAGGGGCGGCACTGAAGCTTTCTTT.

The gene calls are TRBV5-4 and TRBJ2-5; D may be TRBD1 or TRBD2 (5 bases each). Germline CDR1 is SGHNT and CDR2 is YYREEE (reference sequence). V was cut by 4 bases and J by 5 bases, with 6 bases left in between. The CDR3 has 11 amino acids. The chain's CDR3 is CASSEGETQYF. The CDR3 coding sequence is TGTGCCAGCAGCGAGGGGGAGACCCAGTACTTC.

The chain recombines TRBV27 with TRBJ2-1; D not certain. Trimming pared 5 bases from V and 5 bases from J, leaving 13 bases between. Per germline, CDR1 MNHEY and CDR2 SMNVEV (reference sequence). CDR3 size: 14 residues. CDR3 region: CASSRPDGNNEQFF. Written as DNA, the CDR3 is TGTGCCAGCAGTCGACCGGACGGTAACAATGAGCAGTTCTTC.

Concerning this clone itself: The same CDR3 is also encoded by other DNA sequences in this sample. V usage is TRBV5-1 and J usage is TRBJ2-5; D gene ambiguous. The CDR3 covers 14 residues. Looked up from germline, CDR1 is SGHRS and CDR2 is YFSETQ. The ends were cut back, 2 bases at V and 2 bases at J, with 10 bases in the middle. The CDR3 here is CASSFGSRQETQYF. The CDR3 coding sequence is TGCGCCAGCAGCTTCGGGTCCAGGCAAGAGACCCAGTACTTC.

This rearrangement joins TRBV30 to TRBJ2-7; either TRBD1 or TRBD2 may fit D (6 bases each). The V gene's germline CDR1 is GTSNPN and CDR2 SVGIG (reference sequence). Trimming removed 0 bases from V and 9 bases from J, with 18 bases in between. CDR3 length: 14 residues. The CDR3 sequence is CAWSVGGSLRGQYF. CDR3 nucleotides: TGTGCCTGGAGTGTGGGGGGCTCTCTACGAGGGCAGTACTTC. The full variable domain, rest sourced from reference TRBV30 and TRBJ2-7, is SQTIHQWPATLVQPVGSPLSLECTVEGTSNPNLYWYRQAAGRGLQLLFYSVGIGQISSEVPQNLSASRPQDRQFILSSKKLLLSDSGFYLCAWSVGGSLRGQYFGPGTRLTVT.

V is TRBV19 and J is TRBJ2-7, with a weak D call TRBD1 (6 bases). CDR3 length: 14 amino acids. Trimming removed 1 base from V and 7 bases from J, with 14 bases in between. Germline lookup yields CDR1 LNHDA and CDR2 SQIVND (reference sequence). The DNA for the CDR3 is TGTGCCAGTAGTATAGCCGCAGGGGCAGGAGAGCAGTACTTC. As protein: CASSIAAGAGEQYF.

The J gene is TRBJ1-6, the V gene TRBV30, with a weak D call TRBD1 (5 bases). V lost 5 bases to trimming and J lost 16 bases, with 18 bases between them. This CDR3 spans 12 amino acids. The germline CDR1 and CDR2 sequences are GTSNPN and SVGIG (reference sequence). CDR3 in DNA: TGTGCCTGGCTCCAGCGACAGAGGCTTCTCCACTTT. Its translation: CAWLQRQRLLHF.

This clone showed up just a few times. The V gene is TRBV25-1, the J gene TRBJ2-1; TRBD2 matches at 9 bases. The germline CDR1 and CDR2 sequences are MGHDK and SYGVNS. V dropped 1 base and J dropped 10; count of bases not matched to a gene: 8. The CDR3 loop spans 15 amino acids. The CDR3, as DNA: TGTGCCAGCAGTGAATCGGCTAGCGGGACGAACGAGCAGTTCTTC. Translated: CASSESASGTNEQFF.